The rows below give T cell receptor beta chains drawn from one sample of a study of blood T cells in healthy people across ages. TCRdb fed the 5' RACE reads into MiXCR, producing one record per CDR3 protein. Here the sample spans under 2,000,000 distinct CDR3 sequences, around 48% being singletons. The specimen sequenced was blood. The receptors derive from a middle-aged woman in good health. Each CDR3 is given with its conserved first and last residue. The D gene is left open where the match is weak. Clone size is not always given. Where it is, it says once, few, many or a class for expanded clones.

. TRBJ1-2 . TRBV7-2 TGTGCCAGCAGCTTAGTGCATGGGGGTAACTATGGCTACACCTTC CASSLVHGGNYGYTF
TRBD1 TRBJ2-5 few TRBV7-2 TGTGCCAGCAGCCCACGACAGGGCTGGAAGACCCAGTACTTC CASSPRQGWKTQYF
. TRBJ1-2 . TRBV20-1 TGCAGTGCTAGAGATCCAGGGATCGCTGATGGCTACACCTTC CSARDPGIADGYTF
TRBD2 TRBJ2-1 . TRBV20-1 TGCAGTGCTAGAGACCTGAGCGGGGGGGACTACAATGAGCAGTTCTTC CSARDLSGGDYNEQFF
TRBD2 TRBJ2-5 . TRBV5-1 TGCGCCAGCAGCGGGGGGGTAAAGACCCAGTACTTC CASSGGVKTQYF
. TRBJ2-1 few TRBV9 TGTGCCAGCAGTGGATCATGGAACTACAATGAGCAGTTCTTC CASSGSWNYNEQFF
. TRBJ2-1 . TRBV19 TGTGCCAGTAGTATGGGGGTGGGATACAATGAGCAGTTCTTC CASSMGVGYNEQFF
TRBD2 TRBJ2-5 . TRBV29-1 TGCAGCGTTGACGGCCCTAGCGGGGGGTTGGAGACCCAGTACTTC CSVDGPSGGLETQYF
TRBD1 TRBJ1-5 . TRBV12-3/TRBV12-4 TGTGCCAGCAGTTTTGGGCAGGGGGTTCAGCCCCAGCATTTT CASSFGQGVQPQHF
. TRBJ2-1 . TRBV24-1 TGTGCCTGGGCAGGGTACTTCAATGAGCAGTTCTTC CAWAGYFNEQFF
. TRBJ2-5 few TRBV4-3 TGCGCCAGCAGCCAAACTAGATTATCCGGGGAGACCCAGTACTTC CASSQTRLSGETQYF
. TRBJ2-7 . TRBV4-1 TGCGCCAGCAGCCAAGATTCCCCCAGTATCGAGCAGTACTTC CASSQDSPSIEQYF
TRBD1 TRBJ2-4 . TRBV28 TGTGCCAGCACCACAGGACAGGGTAGAGACCGATTGTACTTC CASTTGQGRDRLYF
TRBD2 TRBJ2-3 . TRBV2 TGTGCCAGCACTAAGCGGGAGGGACTAGCGGGGTCGACAGATACGCAGTATTTT CASTKREGLAGSTDTQYF
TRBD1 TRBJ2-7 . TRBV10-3 TGTGCCATCAGCATACATAAACCCGGGACAGGGAGGGACGAGCAGTACTTC CAISIHKPGTGRDEQYF
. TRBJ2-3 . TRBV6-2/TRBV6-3 TGTGCCAGCAGTTACCCTGCGACTGCTGATACGCAGTATTTT CASSYPATADTQYF
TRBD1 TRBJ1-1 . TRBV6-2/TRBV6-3 TGTGCCAGCAGTTGGGGACAGAGCGGGAACACTGAAGCTTTCTTT CASSWGQSGNTEAFF
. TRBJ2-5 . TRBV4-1 TGCGCCAGCAGCCAAGATGAACAAAAGGTGACCCAGTACTTC CASSQDEQKVTQYF
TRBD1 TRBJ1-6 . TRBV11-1 TGTGCCAGCAGCTTCGGGGACAGATCCTATAATTCACCCCTCCACTTT CASSFGDRSYNSPLHF
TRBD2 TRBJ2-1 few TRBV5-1 TGCGCCAGCAGTCCGGGACTAGCTATTAACAATGAGCAGTTCTTC CASSPGLAINNEQFF
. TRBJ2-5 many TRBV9 TGTGCCAGCAGCGTAGGCCCAGTGACGGGACAAGAGACCCAGTACTTC CASSVGPVTGQETQYF